These 5 T cell receptor beta chains were sequenced from one sample in a study of cytomegalovirus exposure and HLA in healthy donors. The PCR had 60 Vbeta and 13 Jbeta primers. This table comes from immunoSEQ multiplex PCR, and its TCRdb copy is limited to in-frame clones, with some not included. Seen here are under 100,000 clones, roughly four fifths observed once, and the top ten hold about 8%. Sequencing was carried out using PBMCs. These receptors all stem from a human donor in good health.

CDR3 amino acids: CASSIRRRVEAFF. For the CDR3, the DNA is TGTGCCAGTAGTATTAGGCGCAGGGTTGAAGCTTTCTTT. The V and J genes are TRBV19 and TRBJ1-1, with a weak D call TRBD1 (5 bases). V was shortened by 3 bases and J by 7 bases, with 12 bases between the two germline ends. The CDR3 length is 13 residues. Germline V gene sequence: CDR1 LNHDA, CDR2 SQIVND (reference sequence).

The V gene is TRBV9, the J gene TRBJ1-1; 8 bases are a match to TRBD1. This CDR3 has 15 amino acids. In germline, CDR1 is SGDLS, CDR2 YYNGEE. J gave up 2 bases and V 3 bases, and 6 bases lay outside the gene matches. CDR3: CASSDTDRGNTEAFF. CDR3 in DNA: TGTGCCAGCAGCGACACCGACAGGGGAAACACTGAAGCTTTCTTT.

The chain couples TRBV6-5 to TRBJ2-1, with a weak D call TRBD1 (5 bases). From germline, CDR1 is MNHEY and CDR2 SVGAGI. This CDR3 spans 13 amino acids. V lost 2 bases and J 13 bases, leaving 15 bases between the germline ends. The CDR3 is CASSYRHQGDQFF. Written as DNA, the CDR3 is TGTGCCAGCAGTTACCGACACCAGGGTGATCAGTTCTTC.

The chain combines TRBV27 with TRBJ1-1; D might be TRBD1 (6 bases). V dropped 6 bases and J dropped 0 bases, with 11 bases sitting between them. The CDR3 is 14 amino acids. Germline V lookup: CDR1 MNHEY, CDR2 SMNVEV (reference sequence). For the CDR3, the DNA is TGTGCCAGCAGATTACAGGGCATGAACACTGAAGCTTTCTTT. Its protein is CASRLQGMNTEAFF.

The rearrangement links TRBV6-1 to TRBJ1-5, with TRBD1 matching 11 bases. The CDR3 spans 15 residues. Germline V CDR1 and CDR2: MNHNS, SASEGT. After removal of 8 bases from V and 4 bases from J, the junction contained 7 bases not matched to a gene. The CDR3 sequence is CASGTGTGGNQPQHF. The CDR3 bases are TGTGCCAGCGGAACCGGGACAGGGGGGAATCAGCCCCAGCATTTT.